This T cell receptor (beta chain) comes out of a study of molecular identifiers for immune sequencing clone quantification. TCRdb recomputed calls from the PCR reads with MiXCR, one row per CDR3 protein. The profile shows approximately 550,000 distinct CDR3 sequences, roughly 25% of them singletons. Germline V gene lookup returns CDR1 DFQATT and CDR2 SNEGSKA (reference sequence). This CDR3 is built from 16 residues. V dropped 4 bases and J dropped 1 base, with 17 bases sitting between them. The rearrangement joins TRBV20-1 to TRBJ1-5; no firm D call. Sequencing was carried out using naive CD8+ T cells from blood, with Jurkat cell RNA spiked in. Sample subset: FACS-sorted CD8+CD4-CCR7+CD45RA+ naive T cells. This sequence was found in a human donor in good health. Some libraries in this study had Jurkat cell RNA spiked in. The CDR3 bases are TGCAGTGCTACCAAAGGTGGCCCTGCCAGCAATCAGCCCCAGCATTTT. Its protein is CSATKGGPASNQPQHF.